Listed below are T cell receptor beta chains from one sample, sequenced in a study of T cell repertoires in cytomegalovirus infection. Antigen specificity for these receptors is unknown. TCRdb reprocessed the reads via MiXCR and lists one record per CDR3 protein. The table shows 650,000 to 900,000 distinct CDR3 sequences, with almost 30% occurring only once. The sequencing used cultured CD8+ T cells from PBMCs, collected from culture after CMV antigen stimulation. Source of these receptors: a human donor in good health (CMV status not recorded). Some clones in this sample may be carry-over from other donors' samples. CDR3s include the opening cysteine and the closing phenylalanine or tryptophan. The D gene is left open where the match is weak. Clone size is not always given. Where it is, it says once, few, many or a class for expanded clones.

clone_size,v_call,j_call,d_call,cdr3_aa,cdr3_nt
-,TRBV12-3/TRBV12-4,TRBJ1-5,-,CASSPSRSNQPQHF,TGTGCCAGCAGCCCCTCCAGAAGCAATCAGCCCCAGCATTTT
-,TRBV14,TRBJ1-1,-,CASSQVSLVSEAFF,TGTGCCAGCAGCCAAGTAAGCCTCGTGTCTGAAGCTTTCTTT
-,TRBV4-2,TRBJ2-1,-,CASSQDLENEQFF,TGTGCCAGCAGCCAAGACCTTGAGAATGAGCAGTTCTTC
once,TRBV7-9,TRBJ1-2,TRBD1,CASNLERDRSGYTF,TGTGCCAGCAACTTAGAACGGGACAGATCTGGGTACACCTTC
-,TRBV24-1,TRBJ1-1,-,CATRSGLNTEAFF,TGTGCCACCAGGTCGGGCCTTAACACTGAAGCTTTCTTT
few,TRBV6-1,TRBJ1-4,-,CASSGNRDSATNEKLFF,TGTGCCAGCAGTGGGAACAGGGACTCTGCAACTAATGAAAAACTGTTTTTT
-,TRBV19,TRBJ2-1,-,CASSIGFPYNEQFF,TGTGCCAGTAGTATAGGGTTTCCCTACAATGAGCAGTTCTTC
-,TRBV7-9,TRBJ2-7,-,CASSLNGGQYF,TGTGCCAGCAGCTTAAATGGCGGGCAGTACTTC
-,TRBV6-2/TRBV6-3,TRBJ1-2,-,CASSLLGGGKRGYTF,TGTGCCAGCAGTCTCCTCGGCGGAGGGAAGAGGGGCTACACCTTC
few,TRBV7-2,TRBJ2-1,TRBD1,CASSSAGTGFGNEQFF,TGTGCCAGCAGCTCGGCCGGGACAGGGTTTGGGAATGAGCAGTTCTTC
-,TRBV6-5,TRBJ2-6,TRBD1,CASSYWTGTDGANVLTF,TGTGCCAGCAGTTACTGGACAGGGACGGATGGGGCCAACGTCCTGACTTTC
-,TRBV6-2/TRBV6-3,TRBJ1-2,TRBD1,CASSYGTGIVYGYTF,TGTGCCAGCAGTTACGGGACAGGGATCGTCTATGGCTACACCTTC
-,TRBV24-1,TRBJ2-5,-,CATSEERRETQYF,TGTGCCACCAGTGAGGAGCGGCGGGAGACCCAGTACTTC
once,TRBV7-6,TRBJ2-1,TRBD1,CASSLVGQGPQGMRNQQFF,TGTGCCAGCAGCTTAGTTGGACAGGGGCCGCAGGGTATGCGGAATCAGCAGTTCTTC
-,TRBV2,TRBJ2-7,TRBD1,CASSDPGQYEQYF,TGTGCCAGCAGTGACCCGGGACAGTACGAGCAGTACTTC
few,TRBV5-6,TRBJ1-1,-,CASSFTGPHTEAFF,TGTGCCAGCAGCTTTACTGGACCCCACACTGAAGCTTTCTTT
few,TRBV11-3,TRBJ2-5,-,CASSQDEGGKETQYF,TGTGCCAGCAGCCAGGACGAGGGGGGAAAAGAGACCCAGTACTTC
few,TRBV4-1,TRBJ2-1,TRBD2,CASSQDPSLAGGNNEQFF,TGCGCCAGCAGCCAAGATCCCTCCCTAGCGGGGGGAAACAATGAGCAGTTCTTC
-,TRBV12-3/TRBV12-4,TRBJ1-5,TRBD1,CASSLTNTGVGNQPQHF,TGTGCCAGCAGTTTAACCAATACAGGGGTTGGCAATCAGCCCCAGCATTTT
few,TRBV4-1,TRBJ2-7,TRBD1,CASSHPGQGSSYEQYF,TGCGCCAGCAGCCACCCTGGACAGGGGAGCTCCTACGAGCAGTACTTC
once,TRBV29-1,TRBJ1-3,TRBD1,CSALQGSGNTIYF,TGCAGCGCTTTACAGGGGTCTGGAAACACCATATATTTT
-,TRBV7-9,TRBJ1-2,TRBD1,CASSLGGTASGYTF,TGTGCCAGCAGCTTGGGGGGGACAGCCTCGGGCTACACCTTC
-,TRBV4-1,TRBJ1-1,-,CASSQEQAVTEAFF,TGCGCCAGCAGCCAAGAACAGGCGGTTACTGAAGCTTTCTTT
-,TRBV6-2/TRBV6-3,TRBJ1-2,-,CASSYQNVGIYGYTF,TGTGCCAGCAGTTACCAAAACGTTGGAATTTATGGCTACACCTTC
-,TRBV14,TRBJ1-1,-,CASSQEGASLNTEAFF,TGTGCCAGCAGCCAAGAGGGGGCCAGCTTGAACACTGAAGCTTTCTTT
few,TRBV12-5,TRBJ1-2,TRBD1,CASVPGQGALPNYGYTF,TGTGCTAGTGTCCCGGGACAGGGGGCCCTACCCAACTATGGCTACACCTTC
-,TRBV7-9,TRBJ2-5,-,CASSLGRDSIQETQYF,TGTGCCAGCAGCTTAGGGAGAGACTCGATCCAAGAGACCCAGTACTTC
few,TRBV4-1,TRBJ1-1,-,CASSQDGIEAFF,TGCGCCAGCAGCCAAGATGGCATAGAGGCTTTCTTT
-,TRBV6-2/TRBV6-3,TRBJ2-1,TRBD2,CASSYSNPGGPYNEQFF,TGTGCCAGCAGTTACTCGAATCCGGGGGGGCCCTATAATGAGCAGTTCTTC
-,TRBV6-6,TRBJ1-1,-,CASSYRLAAEAFF,TGTGCCAGCAGTTATCGACTGGCGGCTGAAGCTTTCTTT
-,TRBV6-5,TRBJ2-5,-,CASSYSSSQETQYF,TGTGCCAGCAGTTACTCCTCCAGCCAAGAGACCCAGTACTTC
-,TRBV7-8,TRBJ2-1,TRBD2,CVSSLGLADYNEQFF,TGTGTCAGCAGCTTAGGACTAGCGGACTACAATGAGCAGTTCTTC
few,TRBV6-1,TRBJ2-2,-,CASTPAVENTGELFF,TGTGCCAGCACCCCCGCGGTCGAGAACACCGGGGAGCTGTTTTTT
-,TRBV15,TRBJ1-2,-,CATSRDLGYDNYGYTF,TGTGCCACCAGCAGAGATTTGGGCTACGATAACTATGGCTACACCTTC
few,TRBV29-1,TRBJ2-1,-,CSVEGRIGRFF,TGCAGCGTTGAGGGCCGGATAGGTAGGTTCTTC
-,TRBV12-3/TRBV12-4,TRBJ1-1,-,CASRVGGAEAFF,TGTGCCAGCAGAGTAGGGGGTGCTGAAGCTTTCTTT
few,TRBV28,TRBJ2-3,-,CASSLRGRGPTDTQYF,TGTGCCAGCAGTTTACGGGGGCGGGGGCCCACAGATACGCAGTATTTT
many,TRBV20-1,TRBJ1-5,-,CSARRRVGNQPQHF,TGCAGTGCTAGAAGGCGGGTGGGCAATCAGCCCCAGCATTTT
-,TRBV4-1,TRBJ2-2,TRBD2,CASSQRLAVHANTGELFF,TGCGCCAGCAGCCAAAGGCTAGCGGTGCACGCGAACACCGGGGAGCTGTTTTTT
-,TRBV4-1,TRBJ2-7,-,CASSQEGQTYEQYF,TGCGCCAGCAGCCAAGAAGGACAGACCTACGAGCAGTACTTC
many,TRBV7-8,TRBJ2-5,TRBD1,CASSLDRGKTQYF,TGTGCCAGCAGCTTAGACAGGGGGAAGACCCAGTACTTC
few,TRBV6-5,TRBJ1-1,TRBD1,CASSYSAGGNTEAFF,TGTGCCAGCAGTTACTCCGCAGGGGGCAACACTGAAGCTTTCTTT
few,TRBV4-1,TRBJ1-2,TRBD1,CASSQPTTGRDYGYTF,TGCGCCAGCAGCCAACCTACGACAGGGAGGGACTATGGCTACACCTTC
few,TRBV19,TRBJ2-7,-,CASTPGVSGYYEQYF,TGTGCCAGTACCCCGGGGGTGTCGGGCTACTACGAGCAGTACTTC